The clone carrying this T cell receptor beta chain was picked up a small number of times. The antigen is unknown. Trimming removed 8 bases from V and 8 bases from J, with 10 bases in between. The CDR3 loop spans 10 amino acids. Germline values: CDR1 GTSNPN, CDR2 SVGIG (reference sequence). Preparation of the TCRbeta library used unique molecular identifiers. TCRdb processed the PCR reads anew with MiXCR; each CDR3 protein has one entry. The data hold 200,000 to 250,000 distinct CDR3 sequences, with approximately 7% observed a single time. This record comes from a study of T-cell reconstitution after alpha-beta-depleted transplantation in children. Study results and limitations: Recipient T cells and thymic progenitors that survived were the source of the high TCRbeta diversity seen at day 60 in some patients. Expanded clones from the graft, numbering several hundred, reportedly supplied alpha-beta T cells about two months after transplant.

This chain connects TRBV30 to TRBJ2-1; D not certain. The sequencing used PBMCs, collected before TCRalphabeta/CD19-depleted stem cell transplant. The receptor comes from a boy aged 2 to 9 with acute lymphoblastic leukemia, due to receive a stem cell transplant. The CDR3 DNA is TGTGCCCAAGGCCTGGATGAGCAGTTCTTC. Amino acids: CAQGLDEQFF. Looking up the rest from reference TRBV30 and TRBJ2-1 gives the full variable domain: SQTIHQWPATLVQPVGSPLSLECTVEGTSNPNLYWYRQAAGRGLQLLFYSVGIGQISSEVPQNLSASRPQDRQFILSSKKLLLSDSGFYLCAQGLDEQFFGPGTRLTVL.